The clone carrying this T cell receptor beta chain was detected a few times. This specimen belongs to a study of shared clonotypes between healthy human individuals. With 5 bases clipped from V and 4 bases from J, the junction kept 4 bases outside the gene matches. The CDR3 sequence is 14 residues long. The germline CDR1 and CDR2 sequences are LNHDA and SQIVND (reference sequence). Assay used: immunoSEQ multiplex PCR; TCRdb lists only in-frame clones, some missing. The sample lists about 990,000 clones; 78% were seen once. Sequencing was done on a sample of memory CD4+ T cells from PBMCs. Subset reported: CD45RA-negative fraction. The receptor comes from a man aged 18 to 29 in good health. Some clones in this sample may be carry-over from other donors' samples. The rearrangement joins TRBV19 to TRBJ2-2, with 7 bases identical to TRBD2. The CDR3 DNA is TGTGCCAGTAGTCAGCCGGGAGGCACCGGGGAGCTGTTTTTT. It yields the protein CASSQPGGTGELFF. Filled out from reference TRBV19 and TRBJ2-2, the complete variable domain reads DGGITQSPKYLFRKEGQNVTLSCEQNLNHDAMYWYRQDPGQGLRLIYYSQIVNDFQKGDIAEGYSVSREKKESFPLTVTSAQKNPTAFYLCASSQPGGTGELFFGEGSRLTVL.